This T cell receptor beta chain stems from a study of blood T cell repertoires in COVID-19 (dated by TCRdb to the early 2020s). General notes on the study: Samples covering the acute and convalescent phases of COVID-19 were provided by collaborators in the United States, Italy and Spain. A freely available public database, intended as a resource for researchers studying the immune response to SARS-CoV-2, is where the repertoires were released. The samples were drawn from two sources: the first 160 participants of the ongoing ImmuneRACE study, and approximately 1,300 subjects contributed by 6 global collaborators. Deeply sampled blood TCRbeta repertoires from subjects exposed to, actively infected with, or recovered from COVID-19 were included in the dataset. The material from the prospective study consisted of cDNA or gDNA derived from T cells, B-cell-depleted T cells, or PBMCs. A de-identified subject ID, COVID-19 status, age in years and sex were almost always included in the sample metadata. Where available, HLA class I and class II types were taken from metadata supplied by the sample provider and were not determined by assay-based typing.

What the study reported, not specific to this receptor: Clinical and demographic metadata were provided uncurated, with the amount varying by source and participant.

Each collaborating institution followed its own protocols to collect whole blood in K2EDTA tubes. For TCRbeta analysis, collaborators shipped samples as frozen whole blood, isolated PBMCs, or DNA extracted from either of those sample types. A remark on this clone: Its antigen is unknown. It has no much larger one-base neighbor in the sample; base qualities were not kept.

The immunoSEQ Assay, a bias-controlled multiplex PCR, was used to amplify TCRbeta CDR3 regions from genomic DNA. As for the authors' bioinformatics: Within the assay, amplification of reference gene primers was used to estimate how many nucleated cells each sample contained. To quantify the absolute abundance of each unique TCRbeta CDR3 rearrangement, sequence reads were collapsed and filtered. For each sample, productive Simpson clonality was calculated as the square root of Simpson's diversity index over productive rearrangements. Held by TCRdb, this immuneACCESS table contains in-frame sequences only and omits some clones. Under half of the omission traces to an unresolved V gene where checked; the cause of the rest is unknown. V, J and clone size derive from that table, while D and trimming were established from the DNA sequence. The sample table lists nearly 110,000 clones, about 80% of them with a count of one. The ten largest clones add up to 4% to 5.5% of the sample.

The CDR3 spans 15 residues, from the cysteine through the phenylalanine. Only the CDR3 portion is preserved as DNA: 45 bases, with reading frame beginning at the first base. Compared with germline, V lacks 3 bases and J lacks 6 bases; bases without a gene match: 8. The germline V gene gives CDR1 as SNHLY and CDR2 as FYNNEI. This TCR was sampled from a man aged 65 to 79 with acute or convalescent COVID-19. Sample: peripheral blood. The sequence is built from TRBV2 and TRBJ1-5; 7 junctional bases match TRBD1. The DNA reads TGTGCCAGCAGTGACGAATCGACAGGGCCTCAGCCCCAGCATTTT. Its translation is CASSDESTGPQPQHF.